The 18 T cell receptor beta chains reported below all come from one sample, sequenced in a study of neurological immune-mediated disorders. TCRdb reprocessed the 5' RACE reads via MiXCR and lists one record per CDR3 protein. The sample includes 15,000 to 20,000 distinct CDR3 sequences, around a tenth of them seen just once. The sample was CD8+ T cells from blood. The source of these receptors is a woman aged 50 to 65 in good health.

This clonotype was counted at least ten times. The chain links TRBV15 to TRBJ2-1; unclear D gene. This CDR3 is 14 amino acids long. Germline V gene sequence: CDR1 LNHNV, CDR2 YYDKDF (reference sequence). V was shortened by 0 bases and J by 4 bases, with 7 bases between the two germline ends. The CDR3 DNA follows: TGTGCCACCAGCAGAGAAGCAGCGTACAATGAGCAGTTCTTC. It specifies CATSREAAYNEQFF.

The chain links TRBV3-1 to TRBJ1-5; no firm D call. The CDR3 consists of 13 residues. Deletions cut 1 base from V and 5 bases from J, with 6 bases between. Germline lookup yields CDR1 LGHDT and CDR2 YNNKEL (reference sequence). The CDR3 DNA reads TGTGCCAGCAGCCAAGTCTTCGATCAGCCCCAGCATTTT. This codes for CASSQVFDQPQHF.

This clonotype was seen at least ten times. The chain uses TRBV6-2 or TRBV6-3 and TRBJ2-1; D remains unclear. The germline V gene has CDR1 MNHEY and CDR2 SVGEGT. The CDR3 has 14 amino acids. V shed 4 bases and J shed 3 bases, with 10 bases lying between them. DNA of the CDR3: TGTGCCAGCAGTTCTCGAGATTACTACAATGAGCAGTTCTTC. This codes for CASSSRDYYNEQFF.

This clonotype has a count of ten or more. It may be a read error: a sequence one base away is much more abundant. J is TRBJ1-1 and V is TRBV20-1; D is uncertain. V lost 6 bases, J lost 4 bases, and 21 bases lay in between. In germline, CDR1 is DFQATT, CDR2 SNEGSKA (reference sequence). The CDR3 is 15 residues long. The CDR3 loop is CSASGDYILSTEAFF. In DNA, the CDR3 is TGCAGTGCAAGTGGAGATTACATTTTGAGCACTGAAGCTTTCTTT.

This clonotype was detected many times. The chain links TRBV27 to TRBJ1-2; D perhaps matches TRBD1 (5 bases). There are 16 residues in the CDR3. The V end lost 2 bases, the J end lost 4 bases, and 17 bases lay between the germline ends. The germline V gene has CDR1 MNHEY and CDR2 SMNVEV (reference sequence). The CDR3 region is CASSLRLTAGLYGYTF. The CDR3 DNA is TGTGCCAGCAGTTTACGATTGACAGCTGGCCTCTATGGCTACACCTTC.

This clonotype was counted many times. This chain connects TRBV4-2 to TRBJ2-7; D is possibly TRBD1 or TRBD2 (5 bases each). CDR1 is LGHNA, CDR2 YNFKEQ, per germline. The CDR3 length is 15 residues. V lost 0 bases and J 1 base, leaving 10 bases between the germline ends. CDR3 DNA sequence: TGTGCCAGCAGCCAAGACCCGGGGCTTTCCTACGAGCAGTACTTC. Protein: CASSQDPGLSYEQYF.

This clonotype has ten or more counts. The gene calls are TRBV27 and TRBJ2-6; TRBD1 or TRBD2 may be the D gene (5 bases each). The CDR3 totals 15 residues. From germline, CDR1 is MNHEY and CDR2 SMNVEV (reference sequence). The ends were cut back, 8 bases at V and 4 bases at J, with 15 bases in the middle. CDR3 bases: TGTGCCAGCTCCTTAATAGGGACCGGGGCCAACGTCCTGACTTTC. The encoded protein is CASSLIGTGANVLTF.

This clonotype has ten or more counts. The rearrangement links TRBV20-1 to TRBJ2-7; D perhaps matches TRBD1 (6 bases). CDR1 and CDR2 from the germline V gene are DFQATT and SNEGSKA (reference sequence). The germline V and J ends were trimmed by 2 bases and 3 bases, with 11 bases remaining between them. The length of the CDR3 is 13 residues. The CDR3 nucleotides are TGCAGTGCTAGAAAACAGGGTTACTACGAGCAGTACTTC. Protein product: CSARKQGYYEQYF.

This clonotype was counted ten times or more. The V gene is TRBV5-1, the J gene TRBJ2-1; TRBD1 might be the D (5 bases). With 0 bases removed from V and 9 bases from J, the gap between germline ends came to 13 bases. Germline V gene sequence: CDR1 SGHRS, CDR2 YFSETQ. The CDR3 runs to 14 residues. The CDR3 loop is CASSLESATGEQFF. The DNA of the CDR3 is TGCGCCAGCAGCTTGGAGTCGGCCACAGGTGAGCAGTTCTTC.

This clonotype was found many times. The chain links TRBV20-1 to TRBJ2-7; TRBD1 matches at 9 bases. The CDR3 covers 13 residues. Germline V gene lookup returns CDR1 DFQATT and CDR2 SNEGSKA (reference sequence). The V segment lost 6 bases and the J segment 3 bases; nucleotides outside the gene matches: 6. CDR3: CSAAGTGNYEQYF. For the CDR3, the DNA is TGCAGTGCGGCCGGGACAGGGAACTACGAGCAGTACTTC.

The genes are TRBV6-5 and TRBJ2-1; no definite D call. The CDR3 spans 14 residues. Germline lookup yields CDR1 MNHEY and CDR2 SVGAGI. V lost 5 bases to trimming and J lost 3 bases, with 11 bases between them. The CDR3 region is CASSLRDLYNEQFF. Here the CDR3 DNA reads TGTGCCAGCAGTCTTAGAGACCTCTACAATGAGCAGTTCTTC.

This clonotype came up many times. This chain joins TRBV23-1 and TRBJ2-1; D call uncertain. TRBV23-1 is designated an ORF whose function remains uncertain. V lost 5 bases and J 0 bases, leaving 8 bases between the germline ends. The CDR3 consists of 14 residues. CDR3 nucleotides: TGCGCCAGCAGTGGGCTGAGCTCCTACAATGAGCAGTTCTTC. Translation gives CASSGLSSYNEQFF.

This clonotype was seen at least ten times. This sequence joins TRBV9 and TRBJ1-1, with 7 positions matching TRBD1. CDR3 length: 15 residues. Unmatched junction bases numbered 7, after V lost 0 bases and J lost 5 bases. Germline CDR1 is SGDLS and CDR2 is YYNGEE. The CDR3 DNA is TGTGCCAGCAGCGTAGGGGACAGTCCGGGAACTGAAGCTTTCTTT. The encoded protein is CASSVGDSPGTEAFF.

This clonotype came up many times. The V gene is TRBV27, the J gene TRBJ1-5; D gene unclear. V was shortened by 6 bases and J by 7 bases, with 10 bases between the two germline ends. The CDR3 totals 12 residues. Germline CDR1 reads MNHEY; CDR2 reads SMNVEV (reference sequence). The CDR3 sequence: CASSAGVQPQHF. For the CDR3, the DNA is TGTGCCAGCAGCGCCGGCGTCCAGCCCCAGCATTTT.

A word on this clonotype: Possible read error: a much larger clone is one base away. This chain connects TRBV15 to TRBJ2-7; D uncertain. Trimming stripped 1 base from V and 0 bases from J, with 7 bases between. Germline V CDR1 and CDR2: LNHNV, YYDKDF (reference sequence). The CDR3 is made up of 14 amino acids. The CDR3 spells CATSRVGSSYEQYF. The CDR3 region has the DNA TGTGCCACCAGCAGAGTGGGCAGCTCCTACGAGCAGTACTTC.

This clonotype was seen ten or more times. J is TRBJ2-3 and V is TRBV6-4; 11 positions match TRBD1. J was trimmed by 4 bases and V by 10 bases; bases with no gene match: 7. CDR3 length: 14 residues. The germline CDR1 and CDR2 sequences are MRHNA and SNTAGT. DNA for the CDR3: TGTGCCACCTCCGGGGGACAGGGGGCAGATACGCAGTATTTT. Protein sequence: CATSGGQGADTQYF.

This clonotype was seen repeatedly, ten times or more. The genes are TRBV20-1 and TRBJ1-5; 7 bases line up with TRBD1. V lost 1 base to trimming and J lost 2 bases; unmatched junction nucleotides: 17. Germline V gives CDR1 DFQATT, CDR2 SNEGSKA (reference sequence). The CDR3 is 19 residues long. The CDR3 DNA is TGCAGTGCTAGAGCCCCGGGGGACAGAGGGGAGAGTGGCAATCAGCCCCAGCATTTT. Its translation is CSARAPGDRGESGNQPQHF.

This clonotype has at least ten counts. The genes are TRBV25-1 and TRBJ2-7; no reliable D call. Deletions cut 3 bases from V and 7 bases from J, with 13 bases between. Germline V CDR1 and CDR2: MGHDK, SYGVNS. The CDR3 spans 13 residues. CDR3 in DNA: TGTGCCAGCAGTGAGTCTCATTCGGCTGAGCAGTACTTC. This encodes CASSESHSAEQYF.